The present entry profiles one T cell receptor (beta chain) with its context. This clonotype was seen a handful of times. Its antigen remains undetermined. Base qualities are not provided; no much larger clone lies one nucleotide away. Library preparation was by 5' RACE. A second PCR of about 7 to 12 cycles was run with a J-beta primer mix and a sample-barcoded 5' primer. A unique molecular identifier was introduced onto each TCR beta cDNA molecule by a template-switch 5' adaptor carrying 12 random nucleotides. At least 3 million CDR3-containing paired-end reads were obtained from each sample. First-strand cDNA was synthesized from all RNA with the Mint cDNA synthesis kit, primed by a TRBC-specific oligonucleotide. Following uracil-DNA glycosylase treatment, a first 18-cycle PCR with universal primers M1SS and BC2_uni_R was performed on all cDNA. The source study handled its data this way. Normalization of each sample was performed by random selection of 1 million high-quality reads, each carrying a distinct molecular identifier. Reads with shared molecular identifiers were discarded instead of being binned into consensus sequences. MiTCR, set to a Q25 quality threshold and the strictest error-elimination algorithm, was used for CDR3 identification, clonotype clustering and error correction. A nonparametric unseen species model with Euler transformation was used to estimate lower-bound total TCR beta diversity. TCRdb reprocessing: public reads trimmed at Q25 with fastp, clones called with MiXCR, in-frame beta chains kept. Under each unique CDR3 protein, matching rows form one entry showing the most common genes and DNA. In this record, the V and J calls reflect TCRdb's handling and not the investigators' own analysis. Here the sample has some 1.8 million distinct CDR3 sequences; 30% to 40% occur a single time. The top ten clones comprise roughly 24% of the sample.

Systemically healthy Caucasian individuals from Russia, some 40 in total and aged about 6 to 90 years, were included as donors. Each donor gave 8 to 10 milliliters of peripheral blood, drawn into EDTA-treated Vacutainer tubes. Ficoll-Paque density-gradient centrifugation was used to isolate PBMCs, with at least 6.5 million obtained per sample. Trizol reagent was used to extract total RNA from PBMCs, with at least 6 micrograms per sample. The percentages of naive CD45RAhigh/CD27high T cells were determined by flow cytometry on a PBMC aliquot from every donor. CDR1 and CDR2 are read off the germline V gene as SQVTM and ANQGSEA. V is reduced by 6 bases and J by 0 bases, leaving a spacing of 13 bases between them. The cysteine opens and the phenylalanine closes a CDR3 of 14 amino acids. Just CDR3 DNA is preserved here, 42 bases in frame from base 1. The data were obtained in a study of blood T cells in healthy people across ages (dated by TCRdb to about 2015). For context, the study as a whole: Template switching captured roughly one uniquely barcoded TCR beta cDNA molecule per two T cells in model experiments. Using deep sequencing normalized with unique cDNA molecular identifiers, the study measured how TCR beta repertoire diversity changes with age. Donors were grouped into four age groups: young (average 16 years), middle-aged (39), aged (roughly 67) and long-lived (about 82). Donors of different ages were randomly distributed across sequencing lanes to avoid experimental bias. The study analyzed two additional independent replicas of 1 million unique cDNA reads from the same blood draw for two donors, one aged 18 to 30 and one aged 80 or older. What the authors observed across the whole study: Total diversity estimates from one million sequenced T cells were considered lower bounds and underestimates. The long-lived group showed more naive CD4+ T cells, fewer expanded clones and increased TCR diversity than the aged group, suggesting age selection. Since profiling was done on bulk unsorted PBMCs, naive and antigen-experienced compartments could not be conclusively compared. The CMV infection status of donors was not known, potentially confounding age-related changes in expanded clonotypes. Observed TCR beta diversity per million T cells fell roughly linearly with age, and a significant reduction was already apparent by age about 43. A strong correlation was found between observed TCR beta diversity and the percentage of naive T cells measured by flow cytometry.

This clonotype was obtained from a human donor in good health. The sequence joins TRBV29-1 to TRBJ2-3; a confident D gene designation cannot be given. Sample: blood. The base sequence is TGCAGCGTAAGTCTTGGGGATAGCACAGATACGCAGTATTTT. Its translation is CSVSLGDSTDTQYF.